The rows below give T cell receptor beta chains drawn from one sample of a study of shared clonotypes between healthy human individuals. Data came from immunoSEQ multiplex PCR; TCRdb stores just in-frame clones and leaves some out. This sample has about 560,000 clones, with around 80% found just once. Specimen: PBMCs. The source is a woman in her 40s in good health. Some clones in this sample may be carry-over from other donors' samples. Each CDR3 is given with its conserved first and last residue. D genes are given only for firm matches. Not all rows give a size; the values are once, few, many and, for expanded clones, a class.

D: NA
size: NA
J: TRBJ1-1
V: TRBV6-6
DNA: TGTGCCAGCAGTACCCTAAGGCAGACCGGAAACACTGAAGCTTTCTTT
CDR3: CASSTLRQTGNTEAFF

D: NA
size: NA
J: TRBJ1-2
V: TRBV7-9
DNA: TGTGCCAGCAGCTCTTATCCCCCCGGCGGCAGAAACTATGGCTACACCTTC
CDR3: CASSSYPPGGRNYGYTF

D: NA
size: NA
J: TRBJ2-1
V: TRBV5-1
DNA: TGCGCCAGCAGCTCAGGACTTAACTCCTACAATGAGCAGTTCTTC
CDR3: CASSSGLNSYNEQFF

D: TRBD1
size: NA
J: TRBJ2-7
V: TRBV15
DNA: TGTGCCACCAGCAGCCGGGACAGGGCCAACGAGCAGTACTTC
CDR3: CATSSRDRANEQYF

D: NA
size: once
J: TRBJ1-2
V: TRBV5-1
DNA: TGCGCCAGCAGCTTGGTTGTTGCAGGGCTCTATGGCTACACCTTC
CDR3: CASSLVVAGLYGYTF

D: TRBD1
size: NA
J: TRBJ2-1
V: TRBV7-6
DNA: TGTGCCAGCAGCACCTCCCAGGGGGACCCAGCCTACAATGAGCAGTTCTTC
CDR3: CASSTSQGDPAYNEQFF

D: TRBD1
size: few
J: TRBJ1-1
V: TRBV2
DNA: TGTGCCAGCAGTACACAGGGGGGGAACACTGAAGCTTTCTTT
CDR3: CASSTQGGNTEAFF

D: TRBD1
size: NA
J: TRBJ1-2
V: TRBV11-1
DNA: TGTGCCAGCAGCTTCCGGACAGGGGTGAGCTATGGCTACACCTTC
CDR3: CASSFRTGVSYGYTF

D: TRBD2
size: NA
J: TRBJ2-2
V: TRBV5-1
DNA: TGCGCCAGCAGCTTGGCCCCAGCGGGGACCACCGGGGAGCTGTTTTTT
CDR3: CASSLAPAGTTGELFF

D: TRBD2
size: NA
J: TRBJ2-1
V: TRBV7-9
DNA: TGTGCCAGCAGCTTAGGATTAGCGGGTGGGCAGTTCTTC
CDR3: CASSLGLAGGQFF

D: NA
size: NA
J: TRBJ1-1
V: TRBV28
DNA: TGTGCCAGCAGTTTAAACCCGAACACTGAAGCTTTCTTT
CDR3: CASSLNPNTEAFF

D: NA
size: NA
J: TRBJ2-2
V: TRBV7-3
DNA: TGTGCCAGCTCCTCCAGCCTCACCGGGGAGCTGTTTTTT
CDR3: CASSSSLTGELFF

D: NA
size: NA
J: TRBJ2-5
V: TRBV11-2
DNA: TGTGCCAGCAGCTTGGGACGGCAAGAGACCCAGTACTTC
CDR3: CASSLGRQETQYF

D: NA
size: NA
J: TRBJ2-7
V: TRBV7-9
DNA: TGTGCCAGCAGCCGATCGCCTGGCACGGTCTACGAGCAGTACTTC
CDR3: CASSRSPGTVYEQYF

D: NA
size: once
J: TRBJ2-7
V: TRBV27
DNA: TGTGCCAGCAGTCCCGGGTCATCCAACGAGCAGTACTTC
CDR3: CASSPGSSNEQYF

D: TRBD1
size: few
J: TRBJ2-2
V: TRBV4-2
DNA: TGTGCCAGCAGCCCTAGGACAGGAACGAACACCGGGGAGCTGTTTTTT
CDR3: CASSPRTGTNTGELFF

D: NA
size: NA
J: TRBJ2-5
V: TRBV5-1
DNA: TGCGCCAGCAGCAGGATGTTAGGACCGGGGACCGGGGAGACCCAGTACTTC
CDR3: CASSRMLGPGTGETQYF

D: TRBD2
size: NA
J: TRBJ2-3
V: TRBV27
DNA: TGTGCCAGCAGTTTAAATCGACTAGCGGGAGATACGCAGTATTTT
CDR3: CASSLNRLAGDTQYF

D: NA
size: NA
J: TRBJ2-2
V: TRBV28
DNA: TGTGCCAGCAGTAACAGGAGAGACACCGGGGAGCTGTTTTTT
CDR3: CASSNRRDTGELFF

D: NA
size: NA
J: TRBJ2-1
V: TRBV7-9
DNA: TGTGCCAGCAGCTCCACAGGGTGGCACAATGAGCAGTTCTTC
CDR3: CASSSTGWHNEQFF

D: NA
size: once
J: TRBJ1-4
V: TRBV19
DNA: TGTGCCAGTAGCCAGGGACCGACGAGTGAAAAACTGTTTTTT
CDR3: CASSQGPTSEKLFF

D: NA
size: NA
J: TRBJ2-7
V: TRBV28
DNA: TGTGCCAGCAGTTTACCGACAGTCTACGAGCAGTACTTC
CDR3: CASSLPTVYEQYF

D: NA
size: NA
J: TRBJ1-1
V: TRBV28
DNA: TGTGCCAGCAGTTTATCGCCAAGACAAAGGAACACTGAAGCTTTCTTT
CDR3: CASSLSPRQRNTEAFF

D: NA
size: once
J: TRBJ2-2
V: TRBV4-2
DNA: TGTGCCAGCAGCCAAGGGGGGAGGAACACCGGGGAGCTGTTTTTT
CDR3: CASSQGGRNTGELFF

D: NA
size: NA
J: TRBJ2-3
V: TRBV28
DNA: TGTGCCAGCAGCCTACCAGATACGCAGTATTTT
CDR3: CASSLPDTQYF

D: TRBD1
size: many
J: TRBJ1-2
V: TRBV5-1
DNA: TGCGCCAGCAGCTTGGCAGGGACAGACTATGGCTACACCTTC
CDR3: CASSLAGTDYGYTF

D: TRBD1
size: NA
J: TRBJ2-5
V: TRBV28
DNA: TGTGCCAGCAGTTTCGGGACAGGGGCGGCCCCGGGGGAGACCCAGTACTTC
CDR3: CASSFGTGAAPGETQYF

D: NA
size: once
J: TRBJ2-7
V: TRBV6-1
DNA: TGTGCCAGCAGTGAAGGGGTACAGACTAGCTCCTACGAGCAGTACTTC
CDR3: CASSEGVQTSSYEQYF

D: TRBD1
size: NA
J: TRBJ1-2
V: TRBV15
DNA: TGTGCCACCAGCAGAGATAATGTGGGGACAGGATCCTATGGCTACACCTTC
CDR3: CATSRDNVGTGSYGYTF

D: NA
size: few
J: TRBJ2-7
V: TRBV30
DNA: TGTGCCTCCGGACAGTCCTACGAGCAGTACTTC
CDR3: CASGQSYEQYF

D: NA
size: NA
J: TRBJ2-7
V: TRBV30
DNA: TGTGCCTGGAGCCTTACCTCACGGGGACCCTACGAGCAGTACTTC
CDR3: CAWSLTSRGPYEQYF

D: TRBD1
size: NA
J: TRBJ1-4
V: TRBV25-1
DNA: TGTGCCAGCACCGAGGACAGGCGAGGCGAAAAACTGTTTTTT
CDR3: CASTEDRRGEKLFF

D: TRBD1
size: NA
J: TRBJ2-5
V: TRBV5-4
DNA: TGTGCCAGCAGCTATCAGGGGGAAGAGACCCAGTACTTC
CDR3: CASSYQGEETQYF

D: NA
size: NA
J: TRBJ1-1
V: TRBV28
DNA: TGTGCCAGCAGGGGGACCGAGCGACGGGGCACTGAAGCTTTCTTT
CDR3: CASRGTERRGTEAFF

D: NA
size: NA
J: TRBJ2-7
V: TRBV12-1
DNA: TGTGCCAGCAGCCCGCCGACAGGCTGCTACCCAACTAGCGGGGTATCCTACGAGCAGTACTTC
CDR3: CASSPPTGCYPTSGVSYEQYF

D: TRBD1
size: NA
J: TRBJ1-5
V: TRBV5-1
DNA: TGCGCCAGCAGCTTGGGAGTTGGGACAGGGGGCAATCAGCCCCAGCATTTT
CDR3: CASSLGVGTGGNQPQHF

D: TRBD2
size: NA
J: TRBJ2-1
V: TRBV29-1
DNA: TGCAGCGTTCAAGGACTAGCGGGACGTCCTAACTCCTACAATGAGCAGTTCTTC
CDR3: CSVQGLAGRPNSYNEQFF

D: TRBD2
size: NA
J: TRBJ2-7
V: TRBV7-6
DNA: TGTGCCAGCAGCCCCCCGGGACTAGCGGGAGGGCGGTACGAGCAGTACTTC
CDR3: CASSPPGLAGGRYEQYF

D: NA
size: few
J: TRBJ2-7
V: TRBV5-1
DNA: TGCGCCAGCAGCTTGGATACTAGTGGCGAGCAGTACTTC
CDR3: CASSLDTSGEQYF

D: NA
size: NA
J: TRBJ2-5
V: TRBV9
DNA: TGTGCCAGCAGCGTAGCCACCACTACGCGGGGCATCCAAGAGACCCAGTACTTC
CDR3: CASSVATTTRGIQETQYF

D: TRBD2
size: NA
J: TRBJ2-7
V: TRBV25-1
DNA: TGTGCCAGCAGTGCGGGACTAGCGGGAGAGGGGTATGAGCAGTACTTC
CDR3: CASSAGLAGEGYEQYF

D: NA
size: few
J: TRBJ1-1
V: TRBV27
DNA: TGTGCCAGCAGGACATTAGCAGGGTACACTGAAGCTTTCTTT
CDR3: CASRTLAGYTEAFF

D: NA
size: NA
J: TRBJ2-7
V: TRBV7-9
DNA: TGTGCCAGCAGCCCCGATGAGGGTGGCAGCTCCTACGAGCAGTACTTC
CDR3: CASSPDEGGSSYEQYF

D: TRBD1
size: NA
J: TRBJ2-2
V: TRBV15
DNA: TGTGCCACCAGCGATGGGACAGGGGCCGGGGAGCTGTTTTTT
CDR3: CATSDGTGAGELFF

D: NA
size: NA
J: TRBJ1-2
V: TRBV7-9
DNA: TGTGCCAGCAGCTTAGGTCCCTCTTATGGCTACACCTTC
CDR3: CASSLGPSYGYTF

D: NA
size: NA
J: TRBJ2-5
V: TRBV25-1
DNA: TGTGCCAGCAGTGGACTAGGGGAGGCAGAGACCCAGTACTTC
CDR3: CASSGLGEAETQYF

D: TRBD2
size: NA
J: TRBJ2-3
V: TRBV2
DNA: TGTGCCAGCACCCCGAGCGGGAGGGCCACAGATACGCAGTATTTT
CDR3: CASTPSGRATDTQYF

D: NA
size: few
J: TRBJ2-3
V: TRBV30
DNA: TGTGCCTGGAGCTTCGAAGGAGATACGCAGTATTTT
CDR3: CAWSFEGDTQYF

D: TRBD1
size: NA
J: TRBJ1-6
V: TRBV10-2
DNA: TGCGCCAGCAGGGAGTGGACAGGACGATCTGGAAGGGGGGATTCACCCCTCCACTTT
CDR3: CASREWTGRSGRGDSPLHF

D: NA
size: NA
J: TRBJ2-7
V: TRBV7-8
DNA: TGTGCCAGCAGCTTAACCGGAGGCTACGAGCAGTACTTC
CDR3: CASSLTGGYEQYF

D: NA
size: few
J: TRBJ2-7
V: TRBV6-1
DNA: TGTGCCAGCAGTGAAGTTCAAGGCAGGGGTAGGGCCGAGCAGTACTTC
CDR3: CASSEVQGRGRAEQYF

D: NA
size: NA
J: TRBJ2-2
V: TRBV18
DNA: TGTGCCAGCTCAGATTCAGAAACCGGGGAGCTGTTTTTT
CDR3: CASSDSETGELFF